One T cell receptor (beta chain) is described in this entry. This clone was observed a handful of times. There is no known antigen for this receptor. Nothing much larger sits one base from this clone, and base qualities are not available. This sample is drawn from a study of blood T cell repertoires in COVID-19 (TCRdb year 2020). Describing the broader study: Collaborator samples came from the United States, Italy and Spain and covered acute and convalescent phases of COVID-19. The samples were drawn from two sources: the first 160 participants of the ongoing ImmuneRACE study, and 1,000 to 1,500 subjects contributed by 6 global collaborators. The prospective study material was composed of cDNA or gDNA derived from T cells, B-cell-depleted T cells, or PBMCs. The repertoires were made available in a free public database intended to serve as a resource for research on the immune response to SARS-CoV-2. HLA class I and class II types, where available, came from metadata supplied by the sample provider rather than from assay-based typing. The sample metadata nearly always contained a de-identified subject ID, COVID-19 status, age in years and sex. The dataset comprised deeply sampled blood TCRbeta repertoires from subjects exposed to, actively infected with, or recovered from COVID-19. The full study reports these points: The quantity of clinical and demographic metadata differed by source and by participant and was supplied without curation.

Germline trimming amounts to 3 bases on V and 1 base on J, with 5 as the count of junction bases outside the gene matches. From cysteine to phenylalanine, the CDR3 is 15 amino acids long. Only CDR3 DNA remains: 45 bases, in frame from the first base. Per the germline V gene (reference sequence), MNHEY is the CDR1 and SMNVEV is the CDR2. The immunoSEQ Assay, a bias-controlled multiplex PCR, was used to amplify TCRbeta CDR3 regions from genomic DNA. Per the original workflow: The number of nucleated cells in each sample was estimated from the amplification of reference gene primers within the assay. To quantify the absolute abundance of each unique TCRbeta CDR3 rearrangement, sequence reads were collapsed and filtered. For each sample, productive Simpson clonality was calculated as the square root of Simpson's diversity index over productive rearrangements. The table comes from immuneACCESS by way of TCRdb, which keeps in-frame sequences with V and J called. Part of the clones is missing from these tables; in studies checked, under half for an unresolved V gene and the rest for unknown reasons. V, J and clone size were drawn from that table, and D and trimming were deduced from the DNA. In all, the sample holds 200,000 to 250,000 clones, and 86% of those were seen once. Over 3% of the sample is taken by the ten largest.

Another Seattle source contributed samples from volunteer blood donors who had recovered from COVID-19. The collaborating institutions used their own protocols to collect whole blood in K2EDTA tubes. For TCRbeta analysis, collaborator samples were shipped as frozen whole blood, as isolated PBMCs, or as DNA extracted from either sample type. The specimen was peripheral blood. The sequence joins TRBV27 to TRBJ2-7, with 8 central nucleotides matching TRBD1. This TCR was recovered from a woman in her 30s who had recovered from COVID-19. The CDR3 protein: CASSFGTGGSYEQYF. The sequence in DNA is TGTGCCAGCAGTTTCGGTACAGGGGGATCCTACGAGCAGTACTTC.